The next 30 T cell receptor beta chains were all read from a single sample in a study of Ad26.COV2.S vaccination and SARS-CoV-2 variants. The data were produced by immunoSEQ multiplex PCR, yet TCRdb's version contains in-frame clones alone and is incomplete. The sample records roughly 400,000 clones, about 91% being singletons. This sample's treatment: roughly 18 received Ad26.COV2.S at low or high dose, single or two shots; roughly five received placebo; per-sample allocation not given. The study sampled participants on day 63 after the first vaccine or placebo injection. The sequencing here drew on peripheral blood, taken in a trial of Ad26.COV2.S vaccine versus placebo. These receptors all stem from a person aged 18 to 65 who received the Ad26.COV2.S COVID-19 vaccine or a placebo.

The V call is TRBV7-8, the J call TRBJ2-3; D gene ambiguous. Per the germline V gene, CDR1 is SGHVS and CDR2 is FQNEAQ. V lost 5 bases to trimming and J lost 2 bases, with 11 bases between them. The CDR3 consists of 14 residues. The CDR3 loop reads CASSPGYSTDTQYF. CDR3 DNA sequence: TGTGCCAGCAGCCCGGGCTACTCCACAGATACGCAGTATTTT.

The V gene is TRBV28, the J gene TRBJ2-7, with D possibly being TRBD2 (5 bases). Trimming left V 4 bases short and J 2 bases short, with 12 bases between. Germline V gene lookup returns CDR1 MDHEN and CDR2 SYDVKM. The CDR3 consists of 14 residues. This CDR3 reads CASSSALGAYEQYF. The DNA of the CDR3 is TGTGCCAGCAGTTCCGCACTAGGTGCCTACGAGCAGTACTTC.

The rearrangement links TRBV11-3 to TRBJ2-7, with D unclear. Germline values: CDR1 SGHNT, CDR2 YENEEA. The CDR3 has 13 residues. Trimming removed 0 bases at V and 4 bases at J, with 7 bases between. This CDR3 reads CASSLEYGYEQYF. For the CDR3, the DNA is TGTGCCAGCAGCTTAGAGTACGGGTACGAGCAGTACTTC.

The rearrangement links TRBV27 to TRBJ2-2; the D gene is possibly TRBD2 (5 bases). V shed 7 bases and J shed 4 bases, with 16 bases lying between them. The CDR3 runs to 15 residues. CDR1 MNHEY and CDR2 SMNVEV come from the germline V gene (reference sequence). CDR3: CASKLGRGITGELFF. In DNA form, the CDR3 reads TGTGCCAGCAAGTTAGGGAGAGGGATCACCGGGGAGCTGTTTTTT.

The chain recombines TRBV2 with TRBJ1-1; 11 nucleotides align to TRBD1. The CDR3 has 14 residues. Unmatched junction bases numbered 9, after V lost 4 bases and J lost 11 bases. Germline CDR1 and CDR2: SNHLY and FYNNEI. CDR3 amino acids: CASSGTGGASPAFF. Written as DNA, the CDR3 is TGTGCCAGCAGTGGGACAGGGGGCGCGAGCCCCGCTTTCTTT.

The rearrangement joins TRBV2 to TRBJ1-1; D ambiguous. This CDR3 region has 14 residues. V lost 3 bases to trimming and J lost 4 bases, with 12 bases between them. The germline gives CDR1 SNHLY, CDR2 FYNNEI. For the CDR3, the DNA is TGTGCCAGCAGTGATGCAGGAAGGGTCACTGAAGCTTTCTTT. Its translation: CASSDAGRVTEAFF.

The chain couples TRBV9 to TRBJ2-7; D assignment may be TRBD1 or TRBD2 (5 bases each). Per the germline V gene, CDR1 is SGDLS and CDR2 is YYNGEE. The CDR3 spans 17 residues. V was pared by 0 bases and J by 2 bases, with 18 bases between. Here the CDR3 reads CASSVGEAGTQTYEQYF. CDR3 in DNA: TGTGCCAGCAGCGTAGGAGAGGCCGGGACCCAAACCTACGAGCAGTACTTC. The full variable domain, rest sourced from reference TRBV9 and TRBJ2-7, is DSGVTQTPKHLITATGQRVTLRCSPRSGDLSVYWYQQSLDQGLQFLIQYYNGEERAKGNILERFSAQQFPDLHSELNLSSLELGDSALYFCASSVGEAGTQTYEQYFGPGTRLTVT.

The rearrangement uses TRBV5-1 and TRBJ1-1, with 7 bases lining up with TRBD1. This CDR3 contains 15 residues. Germline trimming cut 6 bases from V and 0 bases from J; bases unmatched to any gene: 8. CDR1 is SGHRS and CDR2 is YFSETQ in the germline V gene. This chain's CDR3 is CASTTGDPLNTEAFF. Here the CDR3 DNA reads TGCGCCAGCACAACAGGGGACCCCCTGAACACTGAAGCTTTCTTT.

The chain couples TRBV19 to TRBJ1-1, with a tentative D call TRBD1 (5 bases). Germline V CDR1 and CDR2: LNHDA, SQIVND (reference sequence). The CDR3 has 14 residues. V dropped 3 bases and J dropped 1 base, with 9 bases sitting between them. CDR3 bases: TGTGCCAGTAGTATCGGGGGTCGGAACACTGAAGCTTTCTTT. It specifies CASSIGGRNTEAFF.

The rearrangement links TRBV5-1 to TRBJ2-1; 9 positions agree with TRBD2. Germline V CDR1 and CDR2: SGHRS, YFSETQ. This CDR3 region has 15 residues. Trimming took 0 bases from V and 5 from J; bases not matched to a gene: 3. The CDR3 protein is CASSLVAGVHNEQFF. DNA of the CDR3: TGCGCCAGCAGCTTGGTAGCGGGAGTCCACAATGAGCAGTTCTTC.

CDR3 nucleotide sequence: TGCGCCAGCTCGCTAGCGGGAGGCGACACCGGGGAGCTGTTTTTT. This encodes CASSLAGGDTGELFF. The chain combines TRBV5-1 with TRBJ2-2; TRBD2 matches 11 bases. Trimming took 7 bases from V and 3 from J; bases not matched to a gene: 5. Germline assignment: CDR1 SGHRS and CDR2 YFSETQ. The CDR3 totals 15 residues.

The genes are TRBV30 and TRBJ2-3; TRBD2 agrees at 7 bases. The CDR3 runs to 15 residues. Germline V gene data show CDR1 as GTSNPN and CDR2 as SVGIG (reference sequence). The V segment lost 0 bases and the J segment 3 bases; nucleotides outside the gene matches: 6. The CDR3 DNA is TGTGCCTGGAGTGTAGGCGGGAGAAAGACAGATACGCAGTATTTT. It translates to CAWSVGGRKTDTQYF.

The gene calls are TRBV28 and TRBJ2-7; 8 bases align to TRBD2. J gave up 6 bases and V 6 bases, and 7 bases lay outside the gene matches. The germline CDR1 and CDR2 sequences are MDHEN and SYDVKM. The CDR3 has 13 residues. The DNA for the CDR3 is TGTGCCAGCAGATACCTTCGGGGGGGCGAGCAGTACTTC. Encoded protein: CASRYLRGGEQYF.

The chain carries TRBV5-6 and TRBJ1-2, with 7 bases fitting TRBD1. The germline V gene has CDR1 SGHDT and CDR2 YYEEEE. The length of the CDR3 is 15 residues. Unmatched junction bases numbered 9, after V lost 4 bases and J lost 3 bases. The DNA of the CDR3 is TGTGCCAGCAGCCCCCCGGGACAGACCTACTATGGCTACACCTTC. This codes for CASSPPGQTYYGYTF.

As DNA, the CDR3 is TGCGCCAGCAGTATGAGGGACACTGAAGCTTTCTTT. This sequence encodes CASSMRDTEAFF. The V call is TRBV5-1, the J call TRBJ1-1; no reliable D call. Germline CDR1 and CDR2: SGHRS and YFSETQ. Trimming removed 5 bases at V and 3 bases at J, with 8 bases between. This CDR3 is built from 12 residues.

The chain recombines TRBV2 with TRBJ2-2; TRBD2 aligns across 10 bases. The V segment lost 5 bases and the J segment 1 base; nucleotides outside the gene matches: 4. CDR3 length: 16 residues. CDR1 and CDR2 from the germline V gene are SNHLY and FYNNEI. The CDR3 DNA reads as TGTGCCAGCAGTCCCCGACTAGCGGGGAACACCGGGGAGCTGTTTTTT. Translation gives CASSPRLAGNTGELFF.

The chain recombines TRBV5-5 with TRBJ2-5; TRBD1 matches at 8 bases. V was pared by 4 bases and J by 5 bases, with 7 bases of the junction left unmatched. The CDR3 loop spans 14 amino acids. Germline loops: CDR1 SGHKS, CDR2 YYEKEE (reference sequence). CDR3 coding DNA: TGTGCCAGCAGCACCCGGACAGGGTGGGAGACCCAGTACTTC. Its translation is CASSTRTGWETQYF.

The chain's CDR3 is CASSDRDLLNSPLHF. CDR3 in DNA: TGTGCCAGCAGTGACCGGGACCTACTTAATTCACCCCTCCACTTT. The chain couples TRBV2 to TRBJ1-6; TRBD1 is a possible D gene (5 bases). Trimming shortened V by 3 bases and J by 6 bases, and 12 bases separated the two germline ends. CDR1 and CDR2 from the germline V gene are SNHLY and FYNNEI. This CDR3 has 15 amino acids.

The chain links TRBV7-6 to TRBJ2-5; no definite D call. CDR1 SGHVS and CDR2 FNYEAQ come from the germline V gene. Trimming removed 4 bases at V and 4 bases at J, with 13 bases between. The CDR3 has 14 residues. CDR3 residues: CASSSPGRRETQYF. CDR3 bases: TGTGCCAGCAGCTCCCCCGGGCGGAGAGAGACCCAGTACTTC.

Here the CDR3 reads CASSDVLEGSYGYTF. The CDR3 DNA follows: TGTGCCAGCAGTGACGTACTCGAGGGATCCTATGGCTACACCTTC. The rearrangement links TRBV6-1 to TRBJ1-2; D remains ambiguous. This CDR3 has 15 amino acids. Trimming took 3 bases from V and 4 from J, leaving 15 bases between them. Germline V gene data show CDR1 as MNHNS and CDR2 as SASEGT.

J is TRBJ1-2 and V is TRBV6-1, with TRBD1 as a possible D gene (5 bases). This CDR3 spans 17 amino acids. Looked up from germline, CDR1 is MNHNS and CDR2 is SASEGT. V was shortened by 4 bases and J by 3 bases, with 21 bases between the two germline ends. In nucleotides, the CDR3 is TGTGCCAGCAGTGTCATACTTCCGGGACGGAGATACTATGGCTACACCTTC. It translates to CASSVILPGRRYYGYTF.

J is TRBJ2-2 and V is TRBV6-1; D is ambiguous. The CDR3 consists of 15 residues. The germline gives CDR1 MNHNS, CDR2 SASEGT. The germline V and J ends were trimmed by 10 bases and 0 bases, with 15 bases remaining between them. For the CDR3, the DNA is TGTGCCACCCAACCCGGTTTATCGAACACCGGGGAGCTGTTTTTT. This codes for CATQPGLSNTGELFF.

The chain is built from TRBV5-1 and TRBJ2-2; 7 bases line up with TRBD1. The CDR3 is 17 residues long. After removal of 1 base from V and 4 bases from J, the junction contained 10 bases not matched to a gene. Germline V gene data show CDR1 as SGHRS and CDR2 as YFSETQ. CDR3 residues: CASSLTGVGLGTGELFF. In DNA form, the CDR3 reads TGCGCCAGCAGCTTGACAGGGGTAGGCCTAGGCACCGGGGAGCTGTTTTTT. Using reference TRBV5-1 and TRBJ2-2 for the parts outside the CDR3, the full variable domain is KAGVTQTPRYLIKTRGQQVTLSCSPISGHRSVSWYQQTPGQGLQFLFEYFSETQRNKGNFPGRFSGRQFSNSRSEMNVSTLELGDSALYLCASSLTGVGLGTGELFFGEGSRLTVL.

The rearrangement joins TRBV11-2 to TRBJ2-7; D is unresolved. Germline values: CDR1 SGHAT, CDR2 FQNNGV. V was trimmed by 6 bases and J by 6 bases, leaving 9 bases between them. The CDR3 is 11 residues long. The CDR3 DNA follows: TGTGCCAGCAGGTTGGGGTCCGAGCAGTACTTC. Protein product: CASRLGSEQYF.

The V and J genes are TRBV19 and TRBJ1-2, with D perhaps matching TRBD1 (5 bases). The germline V gene has CDR1 LNHDA and CDR2 SQIVND (reference sequence). CDR3 length: 14 residues. The germline V and J ends were trimmed by 5 bases and 5 bases, with 15 bases remaining between them. Here the CDR3 reads CASSFPGTQYGYTF. The CDR3 DNA reads as TGTGCCAGTAGTTTTCCCGGGACCCAATATGGCTACACCTTC. Based on the CDR3 plus reference TRBV19 and TRBJ1-2, the full variable domain is DGGITQSPKYLFRKEGQNVTLSCEQNLNHDAMYWYRQDPGQGLRLIYYSQIVNDFQKGDIAEGYSVSREKKESFPLTVTSAQKNPTAFYLCASSFPGTQYGYTFGSGTRLTVV.

This clone is a singleton in its sample. The chain combines TRBV7-3 with TRBJ2-2; TRBD2 aligns across 10 bases. Germline V lookup: CDR1 SGHTA, CDR2 FQGTGA. This CDR3 has 15 amino acids. With 5 bases clipped from V and 1 base from J, the junction kept 1 base outside the gene matches. The chain's CDR3 is CASSRTSGNTGELFF. The CDR3 DNA follows: TGTGCCAGCAGCCGGACTAGCGGGAACACCGGGGAGCTGTTTTTT. The whole variable domain, filled in from reference TRBV7-3 and TRBJ2-2, reads GAGVSQTPSNKVTEKGKYVELRCDPISGHTALYWYRQSLGQGPEFLIYFQGTGAADDSGLPNDRFFAVRPEGSVSTLKIQRTERGDSAVYLCASSRTSGNTGELFFGEGSRLTVL.

CDR3 loop: CASSYGLAGGPAQFF. CDR3 DNA: TGTGCCAGCAGTTATGGACTAGCGGGAGGGCCTGCTCAGTTCTTC. The V gene is TRBV6-2 or TRBV6-3, the J gene TRBJ2-1; 15 nucleotides match TRBD2. V lost 3 bases and J lost 13; bases outside the gene matches: 7. The germline V gene has CDR1 MNHEY and CDR2 SVGEGT. The CDR3 consists of 15 residues.

The V and J genes are TRBV6-5 and TRBJ2-1; no definite D call. V shed 4 bases and J shed 6 bases, with 7 bases lying between them. Germline values: CDR1 MNHEY, CDR2 SVGAGI. The CDR3 has 12 amino acids. CDR3 amino acids: CASSSSRNEQFF. The CDR3 bases are TGTGCCAGCAGTTCGTCTCGCAATGAGCAGTTCTTC.

The J gene is TRBJ2-3, the V gene TRBV28; possibly TRBD1 for D (6 bases). The V end was cut by 6 bases, the J end by 2 bases, with 12 bases between. Germline assignment: CDR1 MDHEN and CDR2 SYDVKM. This CDR3 contains 14 residues. The CDR3 DNA follows: TGTGCCAGCAGGCTTCGGACAGTCACAGATACGCAGTATTTT. Protein sequence: CASRLRTVTDTQYF.

This rearrangement joins TRBV27 to TRBJ1-1, with 9 bases matching TRBD1. The CDR3 has 16 residues. Germline CDR1 reads MNHEY; CDR2 reads SMNVEV (reference sequence). The trim removed 5 bases at V and 1 base at J, leaving 8 bases unmatched. The CDR3 spells CASSMRGQGWNTEAFF. The CDR3 coding sequence is TGTGCCAGCAGTATGAGGGGACAGGGCTGGAACACTGAAGCTTTCTTT.